This T cell receptor beta chain appears in the sequencing data of a study of T cell responses to AZD1222 COVID-19 vaccine (dated by TCRdb to the early 2020s). Study-wide context: AZD1222 recipients with second doses at about 4 weeks or about 12 weeks were pooled, because spike-specific TCR depth and breadth did not differ between schedules. TCR sequencing covered approximately 230 trial participants: some 210 given two doses of AZD1222 and 26 given two doses of MenACWY control vaccine. Trial participants were enrolled by age into subgroups of 18-55, 56-69 and 70-plus years, and around 150, 28 and 57 TCR-sequenced participants, respectively, were included in these subgroups. Overall study results and their limits: In the small 56-69-year group, the increase in depth fell short of significance, most likely because of low power. Participants were mostly white British, with more females than males. The authors suggested clonal diversity may have been underestimated. Reportedly, close to half of the unique spike-specific TCRs recognized epitopes lying outside the regions that are mutated in the B.1.351 and B.1.1.7 variants. Spike-specific TCR breadth and depth rose significantly after two AZD1222 doses compared with day 0 and with MenACWY recipients. Because no samples from the day 14 peak response were available, repertoires could be characterized only after the peak T cell response. Conclusions about previously exposed vaccinees are limited because only a handful of AZD1222 recipients were SARS-CoV-2 seropositive at baseline. Vaccine-associated CD4 TCRs spanned the whole spike protein, with dominant responses in regions 160-218 and 743-854.

The CDR3 regions of human TCRbeta chains were analyzed by immunosequencing. The authors' pipeline ran thus. TCRs in the repertoires were matched against a reference library of SARS-CoV-2-specific TCRs that had been generated with the MIRA antigen-specificity platform. Breadth was defined as the fraction of unique TCRs that were SARS-CoV-2-associated, and depth was defined as the fraction of total T cells that were SARS-CoV-2-associated. Using the MIRA data, each spike-specific TCR was assigned both to the spike region to which the TCR was reactive and to a CD4 or CD8 class. Log10-transformed breadth and depth values were compared by one-way ANOVA with Sidak's multiple comparisons tests. TCRdb took over this immuneACCESS table, retaining in-frame rearrangements with V and J assigned. Such tables are incomplete; in checked studies, under half of the missing clones stem from an unresolved V gene, and the remainder is unexplained. That table gives V, J and clone size, and the DNA gave D and trimming. The sample yields about 160,000 clones; about 91% were counted once. 1.9% of the sample lies in the top ten.

Sample time point, as interpreted from the label and publication: baseline before first vaccination. Samples from vaccinated people were obtained from the UK trials COV001 and COV002, which included a single-blind randomized controlled phase 2/3 trial of AZD1222 (ChAdOx1 nCoV-19) in healthy adults. For TCRbeta chain sequencing, PBMC samples were collected from trial participants at day 0 and at day 28 after the second dose. For CDR1 and CDR2, the germline V gene lists MNHNS and SASEGT. V loses 3 bases, J loses 0 bases, and the germline ends lie 21 bases apart. From its cysteine to its phenylalanine, the CDR3 spans 19 amino acids. Only CDR3 DNA remains: 57 bases, in frame from the first base. As concerns this clone: Its antigen remains undetermined. No base-level quality is on record; no much larger clone is a single base apart.

Sequencing was performed on peripheral blood, taken on day 0 of AZD1222 vaccination. The sequence joins TRBV6-1 to TRBJ1-5, with TRBD1 as a weak D call on 6 bases. The clonotype comes from an adult in good health. At the DNA level, the sequence is TGTGCCAGCAGTGATCAAGGGGGAAAAGGGGTTAATAGCAATCAGCCCCAGCATTTT. It translates to CASSDQGGKGVNSNQPQHF.